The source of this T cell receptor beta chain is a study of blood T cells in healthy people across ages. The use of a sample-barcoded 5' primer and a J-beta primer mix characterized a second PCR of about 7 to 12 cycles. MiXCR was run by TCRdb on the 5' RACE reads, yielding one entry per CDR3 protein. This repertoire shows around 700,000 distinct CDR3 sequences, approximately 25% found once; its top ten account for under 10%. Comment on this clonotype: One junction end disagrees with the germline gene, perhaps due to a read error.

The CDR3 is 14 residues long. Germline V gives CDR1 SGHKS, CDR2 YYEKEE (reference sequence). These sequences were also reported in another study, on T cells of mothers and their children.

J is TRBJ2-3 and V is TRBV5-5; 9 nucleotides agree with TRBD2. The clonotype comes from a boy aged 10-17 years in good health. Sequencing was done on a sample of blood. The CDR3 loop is CASTVTSGTDTQYF. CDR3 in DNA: TGTGCCAGCACCGTGACTAGCGGCACAGACACGCAGTATTTT.